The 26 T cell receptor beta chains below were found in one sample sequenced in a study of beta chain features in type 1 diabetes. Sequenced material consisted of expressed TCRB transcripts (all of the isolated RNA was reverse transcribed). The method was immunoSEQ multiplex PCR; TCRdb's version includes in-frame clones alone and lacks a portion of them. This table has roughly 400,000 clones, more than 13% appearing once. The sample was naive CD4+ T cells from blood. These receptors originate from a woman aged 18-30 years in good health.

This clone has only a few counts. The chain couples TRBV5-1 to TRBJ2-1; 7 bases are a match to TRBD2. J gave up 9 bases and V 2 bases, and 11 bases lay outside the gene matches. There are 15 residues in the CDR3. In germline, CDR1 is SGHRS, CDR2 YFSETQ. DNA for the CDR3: TGCGCCAGCAGCTTTCGGGGGGAGGGCATCGGTGAGCAGTTCTTC. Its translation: CASSFRGEGIGEQFF.

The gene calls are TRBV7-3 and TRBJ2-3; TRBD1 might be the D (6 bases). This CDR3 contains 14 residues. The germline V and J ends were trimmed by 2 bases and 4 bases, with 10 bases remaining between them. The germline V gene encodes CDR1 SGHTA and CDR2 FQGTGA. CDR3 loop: CASSLAGVADTQYF. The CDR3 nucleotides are TGTGCCAGCAGCTTAGCAGGGGTGGCAGATACGCAGTATTTT.

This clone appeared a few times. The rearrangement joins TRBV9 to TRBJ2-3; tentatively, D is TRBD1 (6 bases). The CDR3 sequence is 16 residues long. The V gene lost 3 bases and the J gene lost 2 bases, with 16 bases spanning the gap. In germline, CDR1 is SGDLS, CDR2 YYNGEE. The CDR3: CASSARGGQYTDTQYF. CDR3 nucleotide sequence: TGTGCCAGCAGCGCCAGAGGAGGACAGTACACAGATACGCAGTATTTT.

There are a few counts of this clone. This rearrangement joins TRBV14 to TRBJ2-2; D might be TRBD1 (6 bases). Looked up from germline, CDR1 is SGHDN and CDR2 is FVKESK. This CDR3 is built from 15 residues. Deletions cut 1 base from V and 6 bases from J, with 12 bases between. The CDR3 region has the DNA TGTGCCAGCAGCCAAGTCAGGGGAGTAGCCGGGGAGCTGTTTTTT. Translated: CASSQVRGVAGELFF.

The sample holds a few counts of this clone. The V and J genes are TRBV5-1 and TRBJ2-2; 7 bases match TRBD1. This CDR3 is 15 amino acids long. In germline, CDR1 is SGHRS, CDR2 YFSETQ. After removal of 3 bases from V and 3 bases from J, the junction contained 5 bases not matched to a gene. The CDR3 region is CASSWGQSYTGELFF. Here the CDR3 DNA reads TGCGCCAGCAGCTGGGGACAGTCTTACACCGGGGAGCTGTTTTTT.

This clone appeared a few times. The CDR3 region is CASTGQGLRKQFF. Here the CDR3 DNA reads TGTGCTAGTACGGGACAGGGTCTCCGAAAGCAGTTCTTC. The J gene is TRBJ2-1, the V gene TRBV12-5; 9 nucleotides line up with TRBD1. CDR3 length: 13 residues. The germline V gene has CDR1 LGHNT and CDR2 FRNRAP. V lost 8 bases to trimming and J lost 11 bases; unmatched junction nucleotides: 10. The full variable domain, with the rest looked up from reference TRBV12-5 and TRBJ2-1, is DARVTQTPRHKVTEMGQEVTMRCQPILGHNTVFWYRQTMMQGLELLAYFRNRAPLDDSGMPKDRFSAEMPDATLATLKIQPSEPRDSAVYFCASTGQGLRKQFFGPGTRLTVL.

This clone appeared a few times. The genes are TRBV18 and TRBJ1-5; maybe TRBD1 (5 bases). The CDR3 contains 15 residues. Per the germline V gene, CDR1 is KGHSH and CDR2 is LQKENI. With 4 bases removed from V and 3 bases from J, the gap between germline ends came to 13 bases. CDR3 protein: CASSLSSGPNQPQHF. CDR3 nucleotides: TGTGCCAGCTCACTATCCTCAGGGCCCAATCAGCCCCAGCATTTT.

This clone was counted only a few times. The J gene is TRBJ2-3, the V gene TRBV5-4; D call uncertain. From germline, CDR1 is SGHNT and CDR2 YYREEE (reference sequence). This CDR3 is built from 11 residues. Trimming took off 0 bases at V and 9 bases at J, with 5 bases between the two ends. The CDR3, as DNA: TGTGCCAGCAGCTTGGCTGAGACGCAGTATTTT. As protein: CASSLAETQYF.

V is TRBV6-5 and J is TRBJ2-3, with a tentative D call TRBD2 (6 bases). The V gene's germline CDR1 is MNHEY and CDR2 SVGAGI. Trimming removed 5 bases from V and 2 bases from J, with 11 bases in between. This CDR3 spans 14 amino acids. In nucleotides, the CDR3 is TGTGCCAGCAGTGCTAGCGCGACCACAGATACGCAGTATTTT. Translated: CASSASATTDTQYF.

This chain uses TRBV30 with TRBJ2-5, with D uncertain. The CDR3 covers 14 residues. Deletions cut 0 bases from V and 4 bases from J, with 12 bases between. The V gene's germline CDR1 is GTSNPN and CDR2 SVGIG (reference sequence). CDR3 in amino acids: CAWSVTPNGETQYF. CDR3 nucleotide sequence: TGTGCCTGGAGTGTAACGCCAAACGGAGAGACCCAGTACTTC.

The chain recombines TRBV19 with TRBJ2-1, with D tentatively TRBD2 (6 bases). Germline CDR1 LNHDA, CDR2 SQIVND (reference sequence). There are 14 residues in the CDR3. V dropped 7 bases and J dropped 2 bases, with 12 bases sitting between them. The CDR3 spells CASNPGRPYNEQFF. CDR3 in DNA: TGTGCCAGTAATCCCGGGAGACCCTACAATGAGCAGTTCTTC.

In DNA form, the CDR3 reads TGTGCCAGCAGTTTCCCCCCGGGACAGGCTAACTATGGCTACACCTTC. Amino acid sequence: CASSFPPGQANYGYTF. V is TRBV28 and J is TRBJ1-2, with TRBD1 matching over 8 bases. The trim removed 3 bases at V and 0 bases at J, leaving 6 bases unmatched. In germline, CDR1 is MDHEN, CDR2 SYDVKM. This CDR3 has 16 residues.

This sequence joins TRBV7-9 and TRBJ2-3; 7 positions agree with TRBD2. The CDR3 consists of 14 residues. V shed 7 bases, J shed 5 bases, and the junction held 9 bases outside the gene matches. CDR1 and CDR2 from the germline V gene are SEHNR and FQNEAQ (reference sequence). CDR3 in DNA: TGTGCCAGCAAGCGACTAGCAAATGGAGATACGCAGTATTTT. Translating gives CASKRLANGDTQYF.

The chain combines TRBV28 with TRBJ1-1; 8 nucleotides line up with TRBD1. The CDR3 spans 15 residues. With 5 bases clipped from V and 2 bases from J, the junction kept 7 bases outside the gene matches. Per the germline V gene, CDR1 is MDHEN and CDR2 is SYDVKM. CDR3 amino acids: CASSPPGQANTEAFF. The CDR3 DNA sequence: TGTGCCAGCAGTCCGCCGGGACAGGCCAACACTGAAGCTTTCTTT. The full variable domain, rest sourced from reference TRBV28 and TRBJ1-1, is DVKVTQSSRYLVKRTGEKVFLECVQDMDHENMFWYRQDPGLGLRLIYFSYDVKMKEKGDIPEGYSVSREKKERFSLILESASTNQTSMYLCASSPPGQANTEAFFGQGTRLTVV.

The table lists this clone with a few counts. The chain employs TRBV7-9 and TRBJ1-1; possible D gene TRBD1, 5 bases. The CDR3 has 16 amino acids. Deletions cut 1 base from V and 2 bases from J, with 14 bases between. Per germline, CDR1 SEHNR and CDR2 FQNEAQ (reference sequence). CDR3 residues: CASSLGSGMANTEAFF. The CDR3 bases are TGTGCCAGCAGCTTAGGGTCAGGGATGGCAAACACTGAAGCTTTCTTT.

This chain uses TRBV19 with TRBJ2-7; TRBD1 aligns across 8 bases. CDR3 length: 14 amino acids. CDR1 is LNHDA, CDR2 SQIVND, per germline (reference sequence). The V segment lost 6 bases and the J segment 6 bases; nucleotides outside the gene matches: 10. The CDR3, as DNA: TGTGCCAGTAGAAATCGGGCCAGGGGGCGCGAGCAGTACTTC. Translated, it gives CASRNRARGREQYF.

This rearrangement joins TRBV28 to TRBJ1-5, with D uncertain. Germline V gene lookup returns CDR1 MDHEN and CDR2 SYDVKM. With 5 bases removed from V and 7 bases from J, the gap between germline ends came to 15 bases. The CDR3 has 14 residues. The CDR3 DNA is TGTGCCAGCAGTCTCCCGACATCCCCACAGCCCCAGCATTTT. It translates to CASSLPTSPQPQHF.

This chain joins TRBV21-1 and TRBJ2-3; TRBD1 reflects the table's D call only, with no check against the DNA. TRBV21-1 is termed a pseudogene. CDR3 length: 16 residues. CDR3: CASSKLGTTSTDTQYF. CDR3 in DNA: TGTGCCAGCAGCAAATTAGGGACAACTTCCACAGATACGCAGTATTTT.

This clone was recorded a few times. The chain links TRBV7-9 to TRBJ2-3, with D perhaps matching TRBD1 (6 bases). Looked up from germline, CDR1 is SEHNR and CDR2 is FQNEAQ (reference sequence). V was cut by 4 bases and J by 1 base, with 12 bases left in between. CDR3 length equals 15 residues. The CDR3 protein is CASSWTARRTDTQYF. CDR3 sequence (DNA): TGTGCCAGCAGCTGGACAGCTCGGCGCACAGATACGCAGTATTTT.

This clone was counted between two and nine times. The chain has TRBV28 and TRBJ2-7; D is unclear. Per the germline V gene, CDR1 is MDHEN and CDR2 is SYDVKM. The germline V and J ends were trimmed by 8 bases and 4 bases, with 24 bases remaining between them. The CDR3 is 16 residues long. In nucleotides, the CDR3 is TGTGCCAGCGTCAGAGGCGATCTACTCTCGGAGTACGAGCAGTACTTC. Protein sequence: CASVRGDLLSEYEQYF.

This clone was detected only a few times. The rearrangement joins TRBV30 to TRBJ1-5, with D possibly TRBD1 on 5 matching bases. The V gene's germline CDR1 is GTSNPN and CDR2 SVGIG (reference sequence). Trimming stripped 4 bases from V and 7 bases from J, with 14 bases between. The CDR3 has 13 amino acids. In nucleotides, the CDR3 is TGTGCCTGGAATGGAGGGGCTGGGCAGCCCCAGCATTTT. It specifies CAWNGGAGQPQHF.

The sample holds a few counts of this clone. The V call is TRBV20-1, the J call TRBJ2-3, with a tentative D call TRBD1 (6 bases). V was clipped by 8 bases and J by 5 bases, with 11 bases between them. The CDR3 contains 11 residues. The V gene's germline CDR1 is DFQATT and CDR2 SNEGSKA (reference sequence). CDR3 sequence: CSLEGVDTQYF. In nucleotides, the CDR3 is TGCAGTTTAGAGGGGGTAGATACGCAGTATTTT.

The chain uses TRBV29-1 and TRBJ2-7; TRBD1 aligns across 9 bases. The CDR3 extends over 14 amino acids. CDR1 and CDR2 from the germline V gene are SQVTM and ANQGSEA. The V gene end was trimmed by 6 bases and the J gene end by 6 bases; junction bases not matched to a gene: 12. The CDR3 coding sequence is TGCAGCGTCCTAACCGGGACAGGGAATGTCGAGCAGTACTTC. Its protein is CSVLTGTGNVEQYF.

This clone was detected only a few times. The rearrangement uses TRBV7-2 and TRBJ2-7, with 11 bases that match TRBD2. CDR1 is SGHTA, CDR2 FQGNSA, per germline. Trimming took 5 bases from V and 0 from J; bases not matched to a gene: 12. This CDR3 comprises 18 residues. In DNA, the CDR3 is TGTGCCAGCAGCGGGGGGGGACTAGCGGCCCCCTACTCCTACGAGCAGTACTTC. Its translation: CASSGGGLAAPYSYEQYF.

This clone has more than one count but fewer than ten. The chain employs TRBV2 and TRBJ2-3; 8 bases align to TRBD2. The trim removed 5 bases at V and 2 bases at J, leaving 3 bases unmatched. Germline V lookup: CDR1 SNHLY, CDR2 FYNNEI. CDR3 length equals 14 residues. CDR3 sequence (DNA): TGTGCCAGCAGTCTTAGCGGGATCACAGATACGCAGTATTTT. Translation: CASSLSGITDTQYF.

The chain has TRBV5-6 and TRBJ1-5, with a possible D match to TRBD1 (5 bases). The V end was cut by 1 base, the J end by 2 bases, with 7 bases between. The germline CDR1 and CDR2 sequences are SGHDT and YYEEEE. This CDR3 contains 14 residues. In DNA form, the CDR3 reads TGTGCCAGCAGCTTGATAGGGGGCAATCAGCCCCAGCATTTT. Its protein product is CASSLIGGNQPQHF. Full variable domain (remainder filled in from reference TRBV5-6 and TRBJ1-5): DAGVTQSPTHLIKTRGQQVTLRCSPKSGHDTVSWYQQALGQGPQFIFQYYEEEERQRGNFPDRFSGHQFPNYSSELNVNALLLGDSALYLCASSLIGGNQPQHFGDGTRLSIL.